These 25 T cell receptor beta chains originate from one sample sequenced in a study of blood T cell repertoires in COVID-19 (TCRdb year 2020). The receptor library was made with the immunoSEQ multiplex PCR assay. As stored in TCRdb, this immuneACCESS dataset retains in-frame rearrangements with V and J assigned. A fraction of the clones does not appear; measured against another copy, unresolved V genes explain less than half of the discrepancy, and the remainder lacks a known reason. This sample comprises about 79,000 clones, roughly 90% of them detected only once. 4.6% of the sample lies in the top ten. Sequencing used peripheral blood. The origin of the receptors is a man aged 50 to 60 with active COVID-19.

This clone was observed once. The V and J genes are TRBV2 and TRBJ1-4; D gene unclear. This CDR3 is built from 12 residues. Germline CDR1 and CDR2: SNHLY and FYNNEI. V was cut by 6 bases and J by 3 bases, with 5 bases left in between. CDR3 residues: CASRRSNEKLFF. CDR3 sequence (DNA): TGTGCCAGCAGGAGATCTAATGAAAAACTGTTTTTT.

The V call is TRBV4-1, the J call TRBJ1-1; TRBD1 matches at 10 bases. The CDR3 consists of 13 residues. Germline CDR1 MGHRA, CDR2 YSYEKL. The trim removed 6 bases at V and 4 bases at J, leaving 2 bases unmatched. The chain's CDR3 is CASRGQGVTEAFF. The DNA for the CDR3 is TGCGCCAGCAGAGGACAGGGGGTCACTGAAGCTTTCTTT.

The chain combines TRBV6-5 with TRBJ2-1; D is possibly TRBD1 (6 bases). V was trimmed by 2 bases and J by 6 bases, leaving 17 bases between them. CDR3 length: 16 residues. Germline V gives CDR1 MNHEY, CDR2 SVGAGI. The CDR3 is CASSYRWGQGSNEQFF. DNA of the CDR3: TGTGCCAGCAGTTACAGGTGGGGGCAGGGGTCCAATGAGCAGTTCTTC.

The chain joins TRBV28 to TRBJ2-5; 12 nucleotides align to TRBD2. V was clipped by 10 bases and J by 5 bases; unmatched bases: 5. Germline V gives CDR1 MDHEN, CDR2 SYDVKM. CDR3 length: 13 residues. The CDR3 nucleotides read TGTGCCATCCTAGCGGGGGGGCGGGAGACCCAGTACTTC. Protein sequence: CAILAGGRETQYF.

The chain joins TRBV6-5 to TRBJ2-5; TRBD2 matches at 8 bases. Germline CDR1 reads MNHEY; CDR2 reads SVGAGI. With V trimmed by 8 bases and J by 5 bases, 10 bases remained unmatched. This CDR3 spans 14 amino acids. The CDR3 is CASFPGGLRETQYF. CDR3 nucleotides: TGTGCCAGCTTCCCGGGAGGGCTTCGCGAGACCCAGTACTTC.

The chain uses TRBV14 and TRBJ1-6; TRBD1 matches at 8 bases. This CDR3 comprises 14 residues. J gave up 7 bases and V 3 bases, and 2 bases lay outside the gene matches. Germline V gene data show CDR1 as SGHDN and CDR2 as FVKESK. The CDR3 sequence is CASSQGQENSPLHF. The CDR3 bases are TGTGCCAGCAGCCAGGGACAGGAGAATTCACCCCTCCACTTT.

This chain links TRBV3-1 (or the pseudogene TRBV3-2) with TRBJ2-2, with 9 bases identical to TRBD1. With V trimmed by 1 base and J by 6 bases, 12 bases remained unmatched. Germline V gives CDR1 LGHDT, CDR2 YNNKEL (reference sequence). The CDR3 loop spans 18 amino acids. Here the CDR3 reads CASSQAPGQGHLAGELFF. The CDR3 region has the DNA TGTGCCAGCAGCCAAGCGCCGGGACAGGGTCATTTAGCCGGGGAGCTGTTTTTT.

The chain combines TRBV7-3 with TRBJ2-3; 12 bases line up with TRBD2. The germline gives CDR1 SGHTA, CDR2 FQGTGA. The CDR3 extends over 18 amino acids. After removal of 4 bases from V and 4 bases from J, the junction contained 12 bases not matched to a gene. The CDR3 is CASSSASGRAEVSDTQYF. In nucleotides, the CDR3 is TGTGCCAGCAGCTCTGCTAGCGGGAGGGCCGAGGTCTCAGATACGCAGTATTTT.

This clone was observed a handful of times. This chain uses TRBV7-2 with TRBJ2-7; 8 bases line up with TRBD2. Germline V gene data show CDR1 as SGHTA and CDR2 as FQGNSA. CDR3 length: 18 amino acids. The J segment lost 1 base and the V segment lost 4 bases, leaving 15 bases of the junction unmatched. CDR3 protein: CASSSHRGGRGDSYEQYF. CDR3 DNA sequence: TGTGCCAGCAGCTCGCATAGGGGCGGGCGGGGGGATTCCTACGAGCAGTACTTC.

V is TRBV5-5 and J is TRBJ2-7; no clear D. The CDR3 extends over 15 amino acids. Germline CDR1 is SGHKS and CDR2 is YYEKEE (reference sequence). Trimming removed 0 bases at V and 2 bases at J, with 12 bases between. The CDR3 coding sequence is TGTGCCAGCAGCTTGGGGTACAGCCAAACCTACGAGCAGTACTTC. The encoded protein is CASSLGYSQTYEQYF.

CDR3 residues: CASMHPSDKPYEQYF. DNA for the CDR3: TGTGCCAGCATGCACCCCTCAGACAAACCCTACGAGCAGTACTTC. This chain connects TRBV28 to TRBJ2-7; D is ambiguous. Trimming took off 7 bases at V and 2 bases at J, with 18 bases between the two ends. The CDR3 contains 15 residues. The germline V gene encodes CDR1 MDHEN and CDR2 SYDVKM.

The gene calls are TRBV7-9 and TRBJ2-5, with 7 positions matching TRBD1. From germline, CDR1 is SEHNR and CDR2 FQNEAQ (reference sequence). There are 16 residues in the CDR3. V was clipped by 4 bases and J by 3 bases; unmatched bases: 11. For the CDR3, the DNA is TGTGCCAGCAGCTCAAAGAAGGGGGCGGACGAAGAGACCCAGTACTTC. Its protein is CASSSKKGADEETQYF.

The V gene is TRBV28, the J gene TRBJ1-2, with TRBD1 identical over 7 bases. Losses at the gene ends were 2 bases for V and 5 bases for J; bases not matched to a gene: 8. This CDR3 contains 15 residues. Germline-derived CDR1 and CDR2 are MDHEN and SYDVKM. CDR3 loop: CASSLGRGLEYGYTF. The CDR3 DNA follows: TGTGCCAGCAGTTTAGGCAGGGGGTTGGAGTATGGCTACACCTTC.

The chain carries TRBV4-3 and TRBJ2-5, with TRBD1 matching over 10 bases. The germline V gene has CDR1 LGHNA and CDR2 YSLEER. J was trimmed by 4 bases and V by 4 bases; bases with no gene match: 6. The CDR3 runs to 15 residues. This CDR3 is CASSLGTGVGETQYF. The CDR3 nucleotides read TGCGCCAGCAGCCTAGGGACAGGGGTAGGAGAGACCCAGTACTTC.

The rearrangement links TRBV11-2 to TRBJ1-1; 7 bases align to TRBD1. Germline-derived CDR1 and CDR2 are SGHAT and FQNNGV. The CDR3 has 14 residues. With 6 bases clipped from V and 2 bases from J, the junction kept 6 bases outside the gene matches. The CDR3 DNA is TGTGCCAGCAGGTGGACAGGAGGTAACACTGAAGCTTTCTTT. This encodes CASRWTGGNTEAFF.

The genes are TRBV29-1 and TRBJ1-1; 12 bases are shared with TRBD1. Germline CDR1 is SQVTM and CDR2 is ANQGSEA. The CDR3 extends over 14 amino acids. V was clipped by 5 bases and J by 4 bases; unmatched bases: 5. CDR3 bases: TGCAGCGTTTCGGGGACAGGGGGCGTCACTGAAGCTTTCTTT. This encodes CSVSGTGGVTEAFF.

DNA for the CDR3: TGTGCCAGCAGCCCAGCGTTTCGGGAGACCCAGTACTTC. Amino acids: CASSPAFRETQYF. V usage is TRBV7-3 and J usage is TRBJ2-5; no definite D call. Trimming stripped 5 bases from V and 5 bases from J, with 12 bases between. The CDR3 runs 13 residues. Germline V lookup: CDR1 SGHTA, CDR2 FQGTGA.

The chain uses TRBV7-9 and TRBJ1-2; D is unresolved. V was cut by 3 bases and J by 4 bases, with 3 bases left in between. CDR1 is SEHNR and CDR2 is FQNEAQ in the germline V gene (reference sequence). This CDR3 spans 11 amino acids. The CDR3 DNA follows: TGTGCCAGCAGCTTTATCTATGGCTACACCTTC. Translating it yields CASSFIYGYTF.

The V gene is TRBV2, the J gene TRBJ2-5, with 11 bases aligning to TRBD1. The CDR3 has 13 amino acids. In germline, CDR1 is SNHLY, CDR2 FYNNEI. V dropped 9 bases and J dropped 4; count of bases not matched to a gene: 4. The chain's CDR3 is CARDRGRRETQYF. The CDR3 DNA follows: TGTGCCAGGGACAGGGGGCGAAGAGAGACCCAGTACTTC. The whole variable domain, filled in from reference TRBV2 and TRBJ2-5, reads EPEVTQTPSHQVTQMGQEVILRCVPISNHLYFYWYRQILGQKVEFLVSFYNNEISEKSEIFDDQFSVERPDGSNFTLKIRSTKLEDSAMYFCARDRGRRETQYFGPGTRLLVL.

V usage is TRBV7-3 and J usage is TRBJ2-2; no clear D. With 6 bases removed from V and 4 bases from J, the gap between germline ends came to 12 bases. The germline V gene has CDR1 SGHTA and CDR2 FQGTGA. This CDR3 comprises 14 residues. The CDR3 region is CASRKAASTGELFF. In DNA, the CDR3 is TGTGCCAGCAGGAAGGCGGCGAGCACCGGGGAGCTGTTTTTT.

The chain uses TRBV5-6 and TRBJ1-1, with D tentatively TRBD1 (6 bases). The CDR3 contains 13 residues. Per germline, CDR1 SGHDT and CDR2 YYEEEE. Trimming removed 4 bases at V and 4 bases at J, with 11 bases between. The DNA of the CDR3 is TGTGCCAGCAGCCCCGGACAGTCCACTGAAGCTTTCTTT. It codes for CASSPGQSTEAFF.

The rearrangement links TRBV7-8 to TRBJ2-3, with a tentative D call TRBD1 (5 bases). The germline V and J ends were trimmed by 0 bases and 14 bases, with 21 bases remaining between them. CDR3 length equals 15 residues. Per germline, CDR1 SGHVS and CDR2 FQNEAQ. The CDR3 region is CASSLALAWAGPGYF. Written as DNA, the CDR3 is TGTGCCAGCAGCTTAGCTCTCGCGTGGGCAGGGCCTGGGTATTTT.

This chain joins TRBV6-1 and TRBJ2-7, with 7 bases fitting TRBD1. V shed 3 bases, J shed 1 base, and the junction held 9 bases outside the gene matches. The CDR3 contains 16 residues. CDR1 and CDR2 from the germline V gene are MNHNS and SASEGT. The CDR3, as DNA: TGTGCCAGCAGTGACGCCGACAGGGTAGCGTCCTACGAGCAGTACTTC. Residues: CASSDADRVASYEQYF.

In its sample, this clone was seen once. The chain uses TRBV6-5 and TRBJ1-6, with D possibly being TRBD1 (5 bases). CDR3 length: 14 residues. The V and J ends lost 6 bases and 10 bases respectively, with 16 bases between them. Germline V CDR1 and CDR2: MNHEY, SVGAGI. The CDR3 loop is CASSQSQGFSPLHF. CDR3 in DNA: TGTGCCAGCAGCCAGTCCCAGGGATTCTCACCCCTCCACTTT.

This chain links TRBV14 with TRBJ1-2, with D perhaps TRBD1 (6 bases). CDR1 SGHDN and CDR2 FVKESK come from the germline V gene. The length of the CDR3 is 14 residues. V gave up 8 bases and J gave up 1 base, with 14 bases separating them. CDR3 nucleotide sequence: TGTGCCAGCCCTCAGGGGAGGGATAACTATGGCTACACCTTC. It yields the protein CASPQGRDNYGYTF.